This T cell receptor beta chain originates from a study of T-cell memory formation after mild COVID-19. On the study more broadly: The TCR clusters were mostly specific to one donor. Study results and caveats: Detection of some responders pre-infection suggested pre-existing cross-reactive memory T cells participated. The main location of contracting CD4+ clones was CM and EM, and that of contracting CD8+ clones was EMRA.

A 5'RACE reaction primed in the constant segment made cDNA libraries of TCR alpha and TCR beta, and these carried sample barcodes and UMIs. One entry per CDR3 protein results from TCRdb running MiXCR on the 5' RACE reads. The top ten hold 22% of the sample, which has around 340,000 distinct CDR3 sequences, roughly an eighth seen once. Trimming took 2 bases from V and 2 from J, leaving 7 bases between them. Per the germline V gene, CDR1 is DFQATT and CDR2 is SNEGSKA (reference sequence). The CDR3 contains 14 residues. This clonotype was observed a handful of times. Its antigen is not known. This receptor was identified in a man aged 18 to 29 who had mild COVID-19 (a few samples of this study predate the infection). Cell type and time point are not known. Input material: PBMCs or a T cell subset sorted from them (not recorded which). V and J are TRBV20-1 and TRBJ2-6; D is unresolved. This CDR3 is CSARTRAGANVLTF. In DNA form, the CDR3 reads TGCAGTGCTAGAACAAGAGCTGGGGCCAACGTCCTGACTTTC.